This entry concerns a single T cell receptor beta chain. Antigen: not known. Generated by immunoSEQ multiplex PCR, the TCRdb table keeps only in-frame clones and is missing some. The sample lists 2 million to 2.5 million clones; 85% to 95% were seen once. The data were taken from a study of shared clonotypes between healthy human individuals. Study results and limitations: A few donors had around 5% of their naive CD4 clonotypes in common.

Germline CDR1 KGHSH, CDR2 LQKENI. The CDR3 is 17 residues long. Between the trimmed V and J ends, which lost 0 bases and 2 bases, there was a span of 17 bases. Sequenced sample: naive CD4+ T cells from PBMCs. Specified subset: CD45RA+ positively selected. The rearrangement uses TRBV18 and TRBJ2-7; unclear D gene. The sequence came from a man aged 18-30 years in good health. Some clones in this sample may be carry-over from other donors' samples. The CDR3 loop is CASSPPGLRTPTYEQYF. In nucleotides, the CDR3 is TGTGCCAGCTCACCACCGGGTTTACGGACGCCTACCTACGAGCAGTACTTC.